This TCR beta chain emerged from a study of blood T cells in healthy people across ages (dated by TCRdb to the mid-2010s). Notes on the research overall: In model experiments, roughly one uniquely barcoded TCR beta cDNA molecule per two T cells was captured by template switching. Donors were grouped into four age groups: young (average approximately 15 years), middle-aged (around 39), aged (around 66) and long-lived (approximately 78). The study analyzed two additional independent replicas of 1 million unique cDNA reads from the same blood draw for two donors, one aged 18 to 29 and one aged 80 or older. To avoid experimental bias, donors of different ages were distributed randomly across sequencing lanes. To track age-related changes in TCR beta repertoire diversity, the study relied on deep sequencing normalized with unique cDNA molecular identifiers. The study at large found these results: As age increased, observed TCR beta diversity per million T cells dropped in a roughly linear way, and a significant reduction was already evident by age 40. Because the CMV infection status of the donors was unknown, age-related changes in expanded clonotypes may potentially have been confounded. Total diversity estimates from one million sequenced T cells were considered lower bounds and underestimates. Compared with the aged group, the long-lived group had more naive CD4+ T cells, fewer expanded clones and increased TCR diversity, a pattern suggesting age selection. Observed TCR beta diversity correlated strongly with the percentage of naive T cells measured by flow cytometry. Because profiling used bulk unsorted PBMCs, naive and antigen-experienced compartments could not be compared conclusively.

Library construction relied on 5' RACE. The data were produced on an Illumina HiSeq 2500. A second PCR of roughly 6 to 11 cycles was run with a J-beta primer mix and a sample-barcoded 5' primer. A unique molecular identifier was introduced onto each TCR beta cDNA molecule by a template-switch 5' adaptor carrying 12 random nucleotides. At least 2.5 million CDR3-containing paired-end reads were obtained from each sample. First-strand cDNA was synthesized from all RNA with the Mint cDNA synthesis kit, primed by a TRBC-specific oligonucleotide. Following uracil-DNA glycosylase treatment, a first 18-cycle PCR with universal primers M1SS and BC2_uni_R was performed on all cDNA. The authors processed their data as follows. For normalization, 1 million high-quality reads, each with a distinct molecular identifier, were randomly selected from each sample. Instead of being binned into consensus sequences, reads with shared molecular identifiers were discarded. CDR3 identification, clonotype clustering and error correction used MiTCR with a Q25 quality threshold and the strictest error-elimination algorithm. A nonparametric unseen species model with Euler transformation was used to estimate a lower bound on total TCR beta diversity. TCRdb took the public reads, trimmed them with fastp at Q25, ran MiXCR for clone calling and kept in-frame beta chains. Every distinct CDR3 protein forms one entry, paired with its most common genes and DNA. The V and J calls reflect TCRdb's pipeline rather than the authors' work. Counted in this sample were 550,000 to 750,000 distinct CDR3 sequences; roughly 21% of them appeared once. The top ten constitute 3% to 4.5% of the sample.

This clonotype turned up a few times. Its antigen has not been determined. There are no base qualities to consult, and no much larger clone falls within one base. The donors were roughly 40 Caucasian individuals from Russia, aged roughly 6 to 90 years, who were systemically healthy. About 9.1 milliliters of peripheral blood were collected from each donor into EDTA-treated Vacutainer tubes. Ficoll-Paque density-gradient centrifugation was used to isolate PBMCs, with at least 6.5 million per sample. Total RNA was extracted from PBMCs with Trizol reagent, with at least 5 micrograms obtained per sample. For every donor, flow cytometry on a PBMC aliquot measured the percentage of naive CD45RAhigh/CD27high T cells. Its CDR3 holds 13 amino acids, cysteine through phenylalanine. CDR3 DNA is the only sequence kept; it has 39 bases, read in frame from the first base. Taken from the germline V gene, the CDR1 and CDR2 loops are MNHEY and SVGEGT. Cut back by 6 bases and 2 bases, the V and J ends lie 7 bases apart.

The sample comprised blood. The clonotype was recovered from an older man in good health. The rearrangement joined TRBV6-2 or TRBV6-3 to TRBJ2-2, with TRBD2 as a weak D call on 5 bases. CDR3 region: CASRGSNTGELFF. The nucleotide sequence is TGTGCCAGCAGAGGGAGCAACACCGGGGAGCTGTTTTTT.